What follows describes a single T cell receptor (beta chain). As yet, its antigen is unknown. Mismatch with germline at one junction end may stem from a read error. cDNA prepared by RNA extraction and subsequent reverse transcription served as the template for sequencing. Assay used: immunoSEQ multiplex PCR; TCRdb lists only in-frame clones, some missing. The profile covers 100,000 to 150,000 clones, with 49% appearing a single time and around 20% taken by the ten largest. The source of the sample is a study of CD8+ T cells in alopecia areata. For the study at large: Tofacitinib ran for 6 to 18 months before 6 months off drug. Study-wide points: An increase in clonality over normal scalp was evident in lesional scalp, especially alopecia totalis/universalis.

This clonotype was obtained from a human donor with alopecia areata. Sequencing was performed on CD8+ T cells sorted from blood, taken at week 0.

Written as DNA, the CDR3 is TGTGCCAGCAGCTTAGATCGTGGATGGCCTTTACTCTTT. This translates into CASSLDRGWPLLF. J is TRBJ1-6 and V is TRBV7-9; D ambiguous. From germline, CDR1 is SEHNR and CDR2 FQNEAQ (reference sequence). The CDR3 totals 13 residues.